Each of the 22 T cell receptor beta chains below was sequenced from the same sample in a study of PD-L1 blockade in urothelial cancer. Produced via immunoSEQ multiplex PCR; TCRdb's table is partial and in-frame only. The table includes 55,000 or so clones, 84% detected once. The sequences come from PBMCs, collected around atezolizumab (anti-PD-L1) treatment. These receptors were obtained from a man aged 40-49 years with urothelial cancer.

The chain carries TRBV12-5 and TRBJ2-1; TRBD2 aligns across 10 bases. CDR1 and CDR2 (germline): LGHNT, FRNRAP. This CDR3 contains 15 residues. Trimming at V came to 6 bases and at J to 4 bases, leaving 6 bases not matched to a gene. CDR3 DNA: TGTGCTAGTGGACGAAGCGGGGGGGGTTACAATGAGCAGTTCTTC. This translates into CASGRSGGGYNEQFF.

J is TRBJ2-4 and V is TRBV6-1; 7 positions agree with TRBD2. CDR1 MNHNS and CDR2 SASEGT come from the germline V gene. The trim removed 1 base at V and 7 bases at J, leaving 1 base unmatched. The length of the CDR3 is 13 residues. The CDR3 loop is CASSEGGGNIQYF. CDR3 sequence (DNA): TGTGCCAGCAGTGAAGGGGGAGGGAACATTCAGTACTTC.

This rearrangement joins TRBV28 to TRBJ1-2, with D tentatively TRBD1 (6 bases). V was clipped by 8 bases and J by 8 bases, with 15 bases between them. CDR1 is MDHEN, CDR2 SYDVKM, per germline. The CDR3 consists of 12 residues. This chain's CDR3 is CASRGGSKGYTF. For the CDR3, the DNA is TGTGCCAGCCGAGGGGGTTCCAAGGGCTACACCTTC.

About this clone: The CDR3 does not close with the conserved phenylalanine or tryptophan, likely indicating a read error. CDR3 sequence (DNA): TGCGCCAGCAGCTTGGCCGGGGAGGGACCCTATGGCTACACCCTC. It is translated as CASSLAGEGPYGYTL. V usage is TRBV5-1 and J usage is TRBJ1-2, with a possible D match to TRBD1 (5 bases). With 0 bases removed from V and 4 bases from J, the gap between germline ends came to 13 bases. The CDR3 loop spans 15 amino acids. Germline values: CDR1 SGHRS, CDR2 YFSETQ.

The chain links TRBV5-1 to TRBJ1-1, with D perhaps TRBD1 (5 bases). Germline V gene data show CDR1 as SGHRS and CDR2 as YFSETQ. V gave up 0 bases and J gave up 4 bases, with 13 bases separating them. The CDR3 has 15 residues. In DNA form, the CDR3 reads TGCGCCAGCAGCTTGGCCGGGCAAGGGGTCACTGAAGCTTTCTTT. Protein product: CASSLAGQGVTEAFF. Based on the CDR3 plus reference TRBV5-1 and TRBJ1-1, the full variable domain is KAGVTQTPRYLIKTRGQQVTLSCSPISGHRSVSWYQQTPGQGLQFLFEYFSETQRNKGNFPGRFSGRQFSNSRSEMNVSTLELGDSALYLCASSLAGQGVTEAFFGQGTRLTVV.

The CDR3 bases are TGTGCCAGCGGGGGACAGTCGGGATCGGCTTTCTTT. This sequence encodes CASGGQSGSAFF. V gene TRBV2 combines with J gene TRBJ1-1; 7 nucleotides line up with TRBD1. V trimming: 8 bases; J trimming: 11 bases; junction bases outside the gene matches: 11. Germline V gives CDR1 SNHLY, CDR2 FYNNEI. The CDR3 totals 12 residues.

This chain joins TRBV29-1 and TRBJ1-1, with 8 bases fitting TRBD1. The CDR3 loop spans 13 amino acids. The J segment lost 4 bases and the V segment lost 6 bases, leaving 7 bases of the junction unmatched. Germline CDR1 is SQVTM and CDR2 is ANQGSEA. The CDR3 reads CSVDDRGGTEAFF. Here the CDR3 DNA reads TGCAGCGTCGATGACAGGGGCGGCACTGAAGCTTTCTTT.

This rearrangement joins TRBV19 to TRBJ2-3, with 10 positions matching TRBD1. CDR3 size: 17 residues. V lost 6 bases and J lost 4; bases outside the gene matches: 13. CDR1 and CDR2 (germline): LNHDA, SQIVND (reference sequence). CDR3 coding DNA: TGTGCCAGTAGCCCCTTCTGGACAGGGGGTTCTTCAGATACGCAGTATTTT. Translated, it gives CASSPFWTGGSSDTQYF.

The rearrangement uses TRBV2 and TRBJ2-7, with D possibly being TRBD1 (6 bases). CDR1 SNHLY and CDR2 FYNNEI come from the germline V gene. This CDR3 region has 12 residues. Trimming pared 7 bases from V and 4 bases from J, leaving 11 bases between. The CDR3 DNA follows: TGTGCCAGCATTCAGGGGTATTACGAGCAGTACTTC. It is translated as CASIQGYYEQYF.

The V gene is TRBV25-1, the J gene TRBJ2-5; weak D call: TRBD2 (6 bases). Germline V gives CDR1 MGHDK, CDR2 SYGVNS. Trimming left V 4 bases short and J 3 bases short, with 15 bases between. CDR3 length equals 15 residues. CDR3 sequence (DNA): TGTGCCAGCAGTGCCCTTTCTAGCGCGAAAGAGACCCAGTACTTC. Translating gives CASSALSSAKETQYF.

V is TRBV4-3 and J is TRBJ2-2, with D perhaps matching TRBD2 (6 bases). The CDR3 is 16 residues long. With 1 base removed from V and 3 bases from J, the gap between germline ends came to 12 bases. Germline V gene lookup returns CDR1 LGHNA and CDR2 YSLEER. This CDR3 is CASSQAGSGYTGELFF. CDR3 in DNA: TGCGCCAGCAGCCAAGCCGGGAGCGGGTACACCGGGGAGCTGTTTTTT.

The V and J genes are TRBV6-4 and TRBJ2-6, with 8 bases matching TRBD1. Germline V gene data show CDR1 as MRHNA and CDR2 as SNTAGT. Trimming took 8 bases from V and 2 from J; bases not matched to a gene: 17. The CDR3 length is 19 residues. The CDR3 nucleotides read TGTGCCAGCGAGGGAAGGATCAGGGGGCCAGGACCTGGGGCCAACGTCCTGACTTTC. This gives the protein CASEGRIRGPGPGANVLTF.

In this sample, this clone turned up a few times. V is TRBV19 and J is TRBJ1-5, with 10 bases identical to TRBD1. Germline lookup yields CDR1 LNHDA and CDR2 SQIVND (reference sequence). The CDR3 loop spans 15 amino acids. Trimming took 5 bases from V and 5 from J; bases not matched to a gene: 6. The chain's CDR3 is CASSSRQGAYQPQHF. The DNA of the CDR3 is TGTGCCAGTAGTTCGAGACAGGGGGCATATCAGCCCCAGCATTTT. The variable domain in full, completed from reference TRBV19 and TRBJ1-5, reads DGGITQSPKYLFRKEGQNVTLSCEQNLNHDAMYWYRQDPGQGLRLIYYSQIVNDFQKGDIAEGYSVSREKKESFPLTVTSAQKNPTAFYLCASSSRQGAYQPQHFGDGTRLSIL.

The chain combines TRBV28 with TRBJ2-3, with TRBD2 identical over 12 bases. The ends lost 7 bases at V and 6 bases at J; junction bases unmatched: 11. This CDR3 comprises 16 residues. From germline, CDR1 is MDHEN and CDR2 SYDVKM. CDR3 sequence (DNA): TGTGCCAGCACCTCTCTGACTAGCGGGAGTCCCGATACGCAGTATTTT. Protein sequence: CASTSLTSGSPDTQYF. The full variable domain, with the rest looked up from reference TRBV28 and TRBJ2-3, is DVKVTQSSRYLVKRTGEKVFLECVQDMDHENMFWYRQDPGLGLRLIYFSYDVKMKEKGDIPEGYSVSREKKERFSLILESASTNQTSMYLCASTSLTSGSPDTQYFGPGTRLTVL.

The chain carries TRBV6-5 and TRBJ2-1; D is undetermined. This CDR3 is built from 12 residues. Germline loops: CDR1 MNHEY, CDR2 SVGAGI. The germline V and J ends were trimmed by 8 bases and 8 bases, with 13 bases remaining between them. The CDR3 coding sequence is TGTGCCAGCGGGTATTTAGCCGATGAGCAGTTCTTC. This codes for CASGYLADEQFF.

The V gene is TRBV4-2, the J gene TRBJ2-7; no clear D gene. V lost 0 bases and J lost 2, with 5 bases in between. Per the germline V gene, CDR1 is LGHNA and CDR2 is YNFKEQ. The CDR3 totals 13 residues. For the CDR3, the DNA is TGTGCCAGCAGCCAAGACCTAGCCTACGAGCAGTACTTC. It specifies CASSQDLAYEQYF.

The rearrangement uses TRBV7-2 and TRBJ2-3; weak D call: TRBD1 (6 bases). This CDR3 has 14 residues. Germline-derived CDR1 and CDR2 are SGHTA and FQGNSA. Trimming shortened V by 3 bases and J by 2 bases, and 9 bases separated the two germline ends. The CDR3 spells CASSFRQDTDTQYF. DNA for the CDR3: TGTGCCAGCAGCTTCCGACAGGACACAGATACGCAGTATTTT.

The genes are TRBV7-8 and TRBJ2-1; 13 bases are shared with TRBD2. Trimming removed 5 bases from V and 8 bases from J; junction bases left unmatched: 9. Looked up from germline, CDR1 is SGHVS and CDR2 is FQNEAQ. This CDR3 has 16 amino acids. The DNA of the CDR3 is TGTGCCAGCAGCGCTAGGACTAGCGGGAGTGGGGATGAGCAGTTCTTC. Its translation: CASSARTSGSGDEQFF.

The chain has TRBV10-1 and TRBJ1-3; no firm D call. V lost 6 bases and J lost 0, with 9 bases in between. The CDR3 extends over 14 amino acids. CDR1 and CDR2 (germline): WNHNN, SYGVQD (reference sequence). The DNA of the CDR3 is TGCGCCAGCAGCGATTACAGCTCTGGAAACACCATATATTTT. Protein sequence: CASSDYSSGNTIYF.

J is TRBJ1-2 and V is TRBV28; D is undetermined. V was shortened by 10 bases and J by 4 bases, with 19 bases between the two germline ends. Germline CDR1 reads MDHEN; CDR2 reads SYDVKM. The CDR3 spans 14 residues. The CDR3 DNA follows: TGTGCCATCTTATCCGGGAGGGTCGGCTATGGCTACACCTTC. Residues: CAILSGRVGYGYTF.

The chain is built from TRBV5-1 and TRBJ2-2; 8 bases match TRBD1. V trimming: 1 base; J trimming: 5 bases; junction bases outside the gene matches: 4. Germline assignment: CDR1 SGHRS and CDR2 YFSETQ. This CDR3 has 15 amino acids. This chain's CDR3 is CASSLQGARTGELFF. The DNA for the CDR3 is TGCGCCAGCAGCTTGCAGGGGGCGCGAACCGGGGAGCTGTTTTTT.

J is TRBJ2-2 and V is TRBV5-1; no firm D call. Germline assignment: CDR1 SGHRS and CDR2 YFSETQ. The V and J ends lost 1 base and 0 bases respectively, with 4 bases between them. This CDR3 has 14 residues. The DNA of the CDR3 is TGCGCCAGCAGCTTGACAACGAACACCGGGGAGCTGTTTTTT. This sequence encodes CASSLTTNTGELFF.